This TCR beta chain was captured by sequencing in a study of shared clonotypes between healthy human individuals (dated by TCRdb to 2020 to 2022). In the study overall: Three men and two women, aged 18 to 49 years, made up the cohort. Libraries were prepared and TCR repertoires were sequenced by different laboratories using diverse techniques, in order to increase sequencing depth and limit assay-specific biases. For each donor, CD4 naive and CD4 memory were each run on three plates, CD8 naive on two plates, and CD8 memory on one plate. The study deeply sequenced blood TCR repertoires of five healthy adults to estimate repertoire size and the extent of clonotype sharing between individuals. Each donor's leukapheresis produced roughly between about 0.9 and 9.5 billion PBMCs. Study-wide findings and limitations: The genetic and exposure-history diversity represented was limited by the small number of donors. Sampling was limited to blood, and TCR repertoires in tissue likely differ from TCR repertoires in blood. Pairwise subsampling led to the expectation that sequencing depth would affect the degree of clonotype sharing among donors. Across several donors, around 5% of naive CD4, roughly 3.8% of naive CD8, 2.3% of memory CD4, and under 0.45% of memory CD8 clonotypes were shared. Estimated clonotype richness was generally larger for naive than for memory subsets. Even with the large sequencing depth, rarefaction of the sorted-subset datasets indicated that sequencing was incomplete. Clonotypes shared by all four sorted-subset donors showed higher generation probabilities than non-shared clonotypes.

TCR CDR3 regions were amplified from genomic DNA by multiplex PCR using the deep immunoSEQ assay. For each cell subset, the extracted genomic DNA was distributed evenly across all wells of several immunoSEQ 96-well plates, and each plate served as one replicate. Each replicate PCR for sorted subsets received about 180 ng genomic DNA, equal to about 29,000 T cell genomes. Purified libraries were quantified with a Qubit 3.0 fluorometer, sized on a Bioanalyzer 2100, and re-quantified with the KAPA Library Quantification kit. A separate single-read 150-cycle Illumina NextSeq 550 flow cell was used to sequence each immunoSEQ 96-well plate. The source study handled its data this way. Because the immunoSEQ output held only junctional sequences and lacked quality scores, the filtering could not match the filtering applied to full-length reads. Sequences were annotated with PyIR, a Python wrapper for IgBLAST v1.9, and V/J genes and CDR3 were assigned using IMGT germline references. Reads were removed for weak V/J assignments (E-value above 1e-6), missing CDR3, stop codons, out-of-frame junctions, or ambiguous translated residues. V3J clonotypes were defined by identical inferred V gene, J gene, and CDR3 amino acid sequence. To compute the percentage overlap between repertoires, the number of shared unique clonotypes was divided by the size of the smaller repertoire. RTK rarefaction, the Chao1 estimator, and Recon v2.1 estimates of unobserved clonotypes were used to assess repertoire richness. Generation probabilities for all TCRbeta clonotypes obtained by the gDNA method from several donors were computed using OLGA. In TCRdb, the immuneACCESS table is reduced to in-frame sequences with V and J assigned. These tables do not hold every clone; where another copy was compared, an unresolved V gene accounts for under half, and the others remain unexplained. The DNA gave D and trimming, while V, J and clone size come from that table. This sample gives around 2.5 million clones in total; approximately 94% of them show up just once. The top ten clones comprise about 0.34% of the sample.

From the cysteine through the phenylalanine, the CDR3 covers 14 amino acids. Just CDR3 DNA is preserved here, 42 bases in frame from base 1. V loses 5 bases at its end and J loses 3 bases; junction bases beyond the gene matches: 3. For CDR1 and CDR2, the germline V gene lists KGHSH and LQKENI. As concerns this clone: Its recognized antigen is unknown. Base qualities are missing; no much larger clone stands one base away.

Donors were healthy HIV-negative adults with no recently reported acute infections or vaccinations. Every donor was a Caucasian adult living in Nashville, Tennessee, USA. CD4+ T cells were enriched by magnetic negative selection, after which naive cells were positively selected on CD45RA and the negative fraction was taken as the memory subset. After blood collection by leukapheresis, PBMCs were isolated using Ficoll-Histopaque density gradient centrifugation and then cryopreserved in the vapor phase of liquid nitrogen. Analytical flow cytometry was used to check the purity and quantity of every magnetically sorted T cell population. From each sorted fraction, genomic DNA was isolated and quantified by UV absorbance on a Nanodrop 2000c.

This TCR came from a man aged 18 to 30 in good health. Some clones in this sample may be carry-over from other donors' samples. The chain employs TRBV18 and TRBJ1-4, with TRBD1 matching 7 junction bases. The material sequenced was naive CD4+ T cells from PBMCs. Read against the paper, the sample's cell subset or site label means: CD45RA+ positively selected. The nucleotide sequence is TGTGCCAGCTCAAAGGGGGCGGCTAATGAAAAACTGTTTTTT. Its product reads: CASSKGAANEKLFF.